This T cell receptor beta chain stems from a study of blood T cell repertoires in COVID-19. About the research overall: The analysed material was cDNA or gDNA that came from T cells, B-cell-depleted T cells, or PBMCs.

In the source study's methods: Reference gene primer amplification yielded estimated nucleated cell counts. Using immunoSEQ multiplex PCR, the repertoire was profiled, and TCRdb retains in-frame clones only, with some absent. V, J and clone size reflect that table, while D and trimming were determined from the DNA. The sample contains a few hundred thousand clones, about 87% of which appear only once. The sequence was collected from a woman younger than 45 with COVID-19, enrolled during active disease. Sequencing was carried out using peripheral blood.

The CDR3 loop is CASSSRGSDTEAFF. The CDR3, as DNA: TGTGCCAGCAGCTCGAGGGGGTCGGACACTGAAGCTTTCTTT. The chain joins TRBV5-4 to TRBJ1-1; the D gene is possibly TRBD1 (6 bases). Deletions cut 3 bases from V and 3 bases from J, with 12 bases between. The germline gives CDR1 SGHNT, CDR2 YYREEE (reference sequence). CDR3 length equals 14 residues.